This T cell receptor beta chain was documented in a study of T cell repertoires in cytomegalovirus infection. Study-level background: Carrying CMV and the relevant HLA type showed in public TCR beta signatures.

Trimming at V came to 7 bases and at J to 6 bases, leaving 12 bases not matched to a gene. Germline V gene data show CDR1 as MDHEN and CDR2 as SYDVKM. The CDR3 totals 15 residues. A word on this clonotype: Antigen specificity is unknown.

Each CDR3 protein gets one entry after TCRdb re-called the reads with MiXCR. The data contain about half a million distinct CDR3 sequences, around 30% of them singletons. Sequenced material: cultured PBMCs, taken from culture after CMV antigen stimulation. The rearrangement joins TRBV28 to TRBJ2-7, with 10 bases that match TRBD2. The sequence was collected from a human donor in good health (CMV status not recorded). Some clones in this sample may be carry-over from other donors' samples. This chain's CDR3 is CASTIPVSGRSEQYF. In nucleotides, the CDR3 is TGTGCCAGCACCATACCGGTTAGCGGGAGGAGCGAGCAGTACTTC.